Listed here is a single T cell receptor (beta chain). This table comes from immunoSEQ multiplex PCR, and its TCRdb copy is limited to in-frame clones, with some not included. The data contain 15,000 to 20,000 clones, 90% of them singletons. The entry originates in a study of T cells in localized non-small cell lung cancer. V dropped 0 bases and J dropped 7 bases, with 19 bases sitting between them. Per the germline V gene, CDR1 is LNHNV and CDR2 is YYDKDF (reference sequence). CDR3 length: 16 residues. J is TRBJ2-7 and V is TRBV15; D could derive from TRBD1 or TRBD2 (5 bases each). This TCR was sampled from a woman between 40 and 69 years old with stage III lung adenocarcinoma. Sequencing was performed on peripheral blood mononuclear cells, taken before any cancer treatment. CDR3 protein: CATSRDLIGVTGEQYF. The CDR3 region has the DNA TGTGCCACCAGCAGAGATCTTATAGGGGTAACGGGAGAGCAGTACTTC.